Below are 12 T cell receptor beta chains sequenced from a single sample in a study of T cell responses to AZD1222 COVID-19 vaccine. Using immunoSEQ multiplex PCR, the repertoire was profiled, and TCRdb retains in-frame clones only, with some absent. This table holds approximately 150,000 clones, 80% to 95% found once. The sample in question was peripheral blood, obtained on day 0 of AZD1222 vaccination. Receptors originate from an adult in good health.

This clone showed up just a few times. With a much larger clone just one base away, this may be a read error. The DNA of the CDR3 is TGTGCCAGCAGCGGGGGGAACTATGGCTACACCTTC. This encodes CASSGGNYGYTF. The chain recombines TRBV12-3 or TRBV12-4 with TRBJ1-2; possible D gene TRBD1, 5 bases. Trimming shortened V by 6 bases and J by 2 bases, and 7 bases separated the two germline ends. The CDR3 covers 12 residues.

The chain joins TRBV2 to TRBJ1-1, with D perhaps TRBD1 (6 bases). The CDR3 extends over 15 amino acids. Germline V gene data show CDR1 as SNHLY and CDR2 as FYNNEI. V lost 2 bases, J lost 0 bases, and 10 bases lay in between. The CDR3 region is CASSEQGHLNTEAFF. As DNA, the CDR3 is TGTGCCAGCAGTGAACAGGGACACCTGAACACTGAAGCTTTCTTT.

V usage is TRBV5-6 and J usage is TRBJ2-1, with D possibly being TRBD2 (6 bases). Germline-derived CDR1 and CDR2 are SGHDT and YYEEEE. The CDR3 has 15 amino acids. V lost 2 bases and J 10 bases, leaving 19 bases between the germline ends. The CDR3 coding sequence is TGTGCCAGCAGCTTATTCCAGGACGGACGGGGGGAGCAGTTCTTC. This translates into CASSLFQDGRGEQFF.

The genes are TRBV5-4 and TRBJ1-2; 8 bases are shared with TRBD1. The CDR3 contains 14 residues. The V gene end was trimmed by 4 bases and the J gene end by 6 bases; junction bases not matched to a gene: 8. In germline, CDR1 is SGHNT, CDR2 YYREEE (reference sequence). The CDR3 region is CASSPRQGRDGYTF. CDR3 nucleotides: TGTGCCAGCAGCCCGCGACAGGGGAGGGATGGCTACACCTTC.

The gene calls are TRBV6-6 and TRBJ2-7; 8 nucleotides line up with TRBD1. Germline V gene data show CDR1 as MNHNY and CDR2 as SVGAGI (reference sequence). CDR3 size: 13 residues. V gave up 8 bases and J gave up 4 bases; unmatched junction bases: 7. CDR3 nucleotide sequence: TGTGCCAGCGGGCGACAGGGGTGGTACGAGCAGTACTTC. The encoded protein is CASGRQGWYEQYF.

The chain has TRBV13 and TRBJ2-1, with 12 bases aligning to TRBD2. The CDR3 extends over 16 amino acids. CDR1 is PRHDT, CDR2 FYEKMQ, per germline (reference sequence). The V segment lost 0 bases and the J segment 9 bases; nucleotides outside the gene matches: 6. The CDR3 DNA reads TGTGCCAGCAGCTTAGGCCAACTAGCGGGAGGCAGTGAGCAGTTCTTC. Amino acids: CASSLGQLAGGSEQFF.

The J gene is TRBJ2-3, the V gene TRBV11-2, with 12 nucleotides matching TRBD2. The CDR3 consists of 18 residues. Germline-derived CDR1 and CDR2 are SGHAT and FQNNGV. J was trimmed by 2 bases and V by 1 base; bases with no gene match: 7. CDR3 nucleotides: TGTGCCAGCAGCTTAGTTGTGACTAGCGGGAGTTTCACAGATACGCAGTATTTT. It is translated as CASSLVVTSGSFTDTQYF. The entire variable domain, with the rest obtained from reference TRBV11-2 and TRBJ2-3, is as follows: EAGVAQSPRYKIIEKRQSVAFWCNPISGHATLYWYQQILGQGPKLLIQFQNNGVVDDSQLPKDRFSAERLKGVDSTLKIQPAKLEDSAVYLCASSLVVTSGSFTDTQYFGPGTRLTVL.

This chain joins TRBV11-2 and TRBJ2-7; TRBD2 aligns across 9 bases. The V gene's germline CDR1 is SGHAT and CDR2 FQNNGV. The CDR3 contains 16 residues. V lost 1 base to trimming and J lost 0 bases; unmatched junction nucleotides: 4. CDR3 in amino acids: CASSLGPSGNSYEQYF. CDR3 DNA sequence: TGTGCCAGCAGCTTAGGCCCTAGCGGGAACTCCTACGAGCAGTACTTC.

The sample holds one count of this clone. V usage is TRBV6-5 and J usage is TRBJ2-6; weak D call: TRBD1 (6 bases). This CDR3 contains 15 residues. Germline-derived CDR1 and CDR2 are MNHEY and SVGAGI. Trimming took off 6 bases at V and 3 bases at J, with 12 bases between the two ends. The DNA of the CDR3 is TGTGCCAGCAGACCTTACAGGGATGGGGCCAACGTCCTGACTTTC. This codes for CASRPYRDGANVLTF.

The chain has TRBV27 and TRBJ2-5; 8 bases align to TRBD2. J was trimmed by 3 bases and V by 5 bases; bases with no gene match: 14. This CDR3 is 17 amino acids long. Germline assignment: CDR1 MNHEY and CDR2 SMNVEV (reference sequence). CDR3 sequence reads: CASSHLFGSGTKETQYF. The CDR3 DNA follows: TGTGCCAGCAGTCACCTTTTCGGTAGCGGGACTAAAGAGACCCAGTACTTC.

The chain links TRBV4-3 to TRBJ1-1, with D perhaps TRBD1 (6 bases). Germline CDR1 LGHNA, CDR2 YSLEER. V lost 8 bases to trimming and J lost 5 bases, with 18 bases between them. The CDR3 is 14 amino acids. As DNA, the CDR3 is TGCGCCAGCTCAAGGGGGGACGTCGTAACTGAAGCTTTCTTT. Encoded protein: CASSRGDVVTEAFF.

The CDR3 loop reads CAWSPNGPGETQYF. The CDR3 coding sequence is TGTGCCTGGAGTCCCAATGGGCCAGGAGAGACCCAGTACTTC. The rearrangement joins TRBV30 to TRBJ2-5; D gene uncertain. Per the germline V gene, CDR1 is GTSNPN and CDR2 is SVGIG (reference sequence). The germline V and J ends were trimmed by 2 bases and 4 bases, with 14 bases remaining between them. The CDR3 covers 14 residues.